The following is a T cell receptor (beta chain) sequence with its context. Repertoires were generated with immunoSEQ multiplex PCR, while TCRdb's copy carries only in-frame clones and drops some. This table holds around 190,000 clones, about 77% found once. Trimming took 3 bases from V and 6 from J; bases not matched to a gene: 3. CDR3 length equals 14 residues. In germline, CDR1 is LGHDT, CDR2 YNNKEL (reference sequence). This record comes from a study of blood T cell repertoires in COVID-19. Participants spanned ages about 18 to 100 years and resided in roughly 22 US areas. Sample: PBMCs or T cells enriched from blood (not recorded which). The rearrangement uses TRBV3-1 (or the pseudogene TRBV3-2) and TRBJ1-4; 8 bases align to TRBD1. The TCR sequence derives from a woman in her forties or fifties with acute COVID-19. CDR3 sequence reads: CASSQRQGYEKLFF. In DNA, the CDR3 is TGTGCCAGCAGCCAGCGACAGGGGTATGAAAAACTGTTTTTT.